This T cell receptor beta chain emerged from a study of shared clonotypes between healthy human individuals. Germline CDR1 and CDR2: SGDLS and YYNGEE. The V and J ends lost 0 bases and 3 bases, in that order; junction bases with no gene match: 2. The CDR3 is 16 residues long. Profiled with immunoSEQ multiplex PCR; TCRdb holds only in-frame clones, not every one. Altogether about a million clones are present, under 80% being singletons, with the ten largest covering 1.5%. The sample taken for sequencing was memory CD4+ T cells sorted from blood. Subset indicated: CD45RA-negative fraction. The chain links TRBV9 to TRBJ2-2, with 10 bases lining up with TRBD2. The receptor was derived from a man in his late teens or twenties in good health. The CDR3 region has the DNA TGTGCCAGCAGCGTAGCCGGGACTAGCGACACCGGGGAGCTGTTTTTT. Translated: CASSVAGTSDTGELFF.